This TCR beta chain was identified during a study of beta chain features in type 1 diabetes. Across the study: Healthy donors resembled patients in age, gender and cell yields. Cells sorted and examined across all samples totaled 85 million to 110 million. Overall study findings and caveats: Whether TCRB rearrangement is influenced by HLA type went unresolved here. Sampled from patients, naive, central memory and Treg TCRB repertoires appeared more similar than those sampled from healthy donors. Among all four CD4+ subsets, Type 1 diabetes patients had TCRB CDR3s that were moderately but significantly shorter.

Turning to this clone: Its antigen is unidentified.

Expressed TCRB transcripts were sequenced because the isolated RNA had all been reverse transcribed beforehand. Assay used: immunoSEQ multiplex PCR; TCRdb lists only in-frame clones, some missing. The profile covers roughly 280,000 clones, with roughly a quarter appearing a single time and around 0.011% taken by the ten largest. V trimming: 6 bases; J trimming: 4 bases; junction bases outside the gene matches: 3. Germline lookup yields CDR1 SQVTM and CDR2 ANQGSEA. This CDR3 contains 13 residues. This receptor was obtained from a woman in her 30s with type 1 diabetes. This chain joins TRBV29-1 and TRBJ2-5; 12 nucleotides align to TRBD2. Sequencing was carried out using naive CD4+ T cells from blood. The CDR3 nucleotides are TGCAGCGTCGAACTAGCGGGAGGAGAGACCCAGTACTTC. It is translated as CSVELAGGETQYF.